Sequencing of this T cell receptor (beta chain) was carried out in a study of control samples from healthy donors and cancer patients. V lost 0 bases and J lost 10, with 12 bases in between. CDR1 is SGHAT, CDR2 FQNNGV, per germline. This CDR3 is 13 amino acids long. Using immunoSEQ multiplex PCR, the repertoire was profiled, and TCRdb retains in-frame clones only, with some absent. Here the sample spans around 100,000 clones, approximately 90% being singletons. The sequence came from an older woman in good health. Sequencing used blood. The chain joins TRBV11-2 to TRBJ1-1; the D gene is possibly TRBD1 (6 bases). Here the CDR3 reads CASSLDLGRGAFF. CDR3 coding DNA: TGTGCCAGCAGCTTAGATTTGGGCAGGGGAGCTTTCTTT.